A selection of T cell receptor beta chains follows, all from one sample in a study of metastatic and nonmetastatic thyroid tumors. TCRdb reanalyzed the PCR reads via MiXCR. The sample contains roughly 93,000 clones, 12% of which appear only once. The material sequenced was blood. These receptors were obtained from a female donor with papillary thyroid cancer or a benign thyroid nodule (not recorded which). Some clones in this sample may be carry-over from other donors' samples. Each CDR3 is given with its conserved first and last residue. Some rows mark clone size as missing; the rest say once, few, many or name a class of expanded clone.

TRBV6-2/TRBV6-3,many,CASSQDRLNTGELFF
TRBV9,many,CASGSTTYEQYF
TRBV6-1,many,CASSEGVEGTDTQYF
TRBV7-3,many,CASSPTGGTDTQYF
TRBV7-2,NA,CASSRPQRVTGQGGSYEQYF
TRBV27,many,CASSFILTDTGELFF
TRBV9,many,CASSADSISGGKAFF
TRBV7-9,many,CASAEAGELFF
TRBV28,NA,CASGDRVHEQYF
TRBV6-1,many,CAAGPGTGVFGYTF
TRBV11-2,NA,CASSVQGAPFTDTQYF
TRBV2,many,CASSEASSASNTEAFF
TRBV12-3/TRBV12-4,many,CASSLGASGSEQYF
TRBV27,many,CASGPGTSGRYTQYF
TRBV18,many,CASSLSTLGETQYF
TRBV6-2/TRBV6-3,many,CASSTKETDTQYF
TRBV6-1,NA,CASMSGGNHSPLHF
TRBV19,many,CASSTMTSGGPGTQYF
TRBV20-1,many,CSAALSRQGPYEQYF
TRBV5-1,few,CASSWRQAYQETQYF